This T cell receptor (beta chain) was recovered during a study of T cells in pancreatic ductal adenocarcinoma. General study findings and limits: Blood clonality (roughly 0.075) did not differ significantly from tumor (about 0.12). Tumors hold more CD45RO+ effector T cells, which may bias toward lower diversity.

Remarks on this clone: The target antigen is unknown.

Germline lookup yields CDR1 GTSNPN and CDR2 SVGIG (reference sequence). The CDR3 spans 14 residues. After removal of 6 bases from V and 4 bases from J, the junction contained 9 bases not matched to a gene. Surgery without prior neoadjuvant therapy was the treatment of the selected pancreatic ductal adenocarcinoma patients. The protocol was immunoSEQ multiplex PCR, while the TCRdb copy is restricted to in-frame clones and leaves out a portion. The sample records approximately 97,000 clones, 90% to 95% being singletons. This chain links TRBV30 with TRBJ2-7; 10 bases line up with TRBD2. The source of this sequence is a human donor with pancreatic ductal adenocarcinoma. The sequencing sample was made of PBMCs. The DNA for the CDR3 is TGTGCCTGCTTCTTTTCTAGCGGGAGATACGAGCAGTACTTC. It encodes CACFFSSGRYEQYF.